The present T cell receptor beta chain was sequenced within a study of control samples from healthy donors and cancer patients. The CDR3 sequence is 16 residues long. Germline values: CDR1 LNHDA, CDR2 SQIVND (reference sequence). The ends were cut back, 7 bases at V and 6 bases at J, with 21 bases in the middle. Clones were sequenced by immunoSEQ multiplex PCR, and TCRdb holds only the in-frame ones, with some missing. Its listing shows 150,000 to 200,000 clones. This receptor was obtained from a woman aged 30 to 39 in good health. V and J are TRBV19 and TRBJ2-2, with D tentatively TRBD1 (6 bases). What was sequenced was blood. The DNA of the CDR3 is TGTGCCAGTACCCCGTCCCGCAGGGGACGGTCCGGGGAGCTGTTTTTT. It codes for CASTPSRRGRSGELFF.